This T cell receptor (beta chain) was captured in a study of blood T cells in healthy people across ages. A J-beta primer mix and a sample-barcoded 5' primer were used in a second PCR of roughly 6 to 12 cycles. Tags on each cDNA molecule came from a template-switch adaptor with 12 random nucleotides. One entry per CDR3 protein, called by TCRdb with MiXCR from the 5' RACE reads. This sample has about 1.8 million distinct CDR3 sequences, with just under 50% found just once. With respect to this clonotype: Its specificity is unknown.

The CDR3 has 17 amino acids. Findings of the study overall: Nothing was known about donor CMV status, and this possibly confounded expanded clonotype changes.

This chain connects TRBV21-1 to TRBJ1-2; TRBD1 is the table's D call, not checked against the DNA. TRBV21-1 is recorded as a pseudogene. This TCR derives from a woman in her thirties or forties in good health. The sequenced sample consisted of blood. In nucleotides, the CDR3 is TGTGCCAGCAGCCAAAAAGTAGGGCCAGGGAGATTTGATGGCTACACCTTC. Residues: CASSQKVGPGRFDGYTF.